Presented here are 3 T cell receptor beta chains from one specimen sequenced in a study of vaccination effects on CD4 cells after COVID-19. Libraries were prepared by immunoSEQ multiplex PCR; TCRdb keeps only in-frame clonotypes and omits some of them. The sample has tens of thousands of clones, over 70% seen once; the top ten hold about 10%. In the ViraFEST assay, antigen-specific CD4+ clonotypes were identified by expansion after peptide-pool stimulation. Following 10 days of culture, CD4+ T cells were isolated. Prior SARS-CoV-2 infection was absent in the vaccine recipients, as shown by negative nucleocapsid antibodies. For these TCRs, the target antigens are not known. Here the sequenced sample was CD4+ T cells from PBMCs cultured with SARS-CoV-2 spike peptides, taken before COVID-19 vaccination. These receptors all stem from a human donor who received a COVID-19 vaccine.

This clone was seen just once. The J gene is TRBJ1-2, the V gene TRBV19; D gene unclear. The germline V gene encodes CDR1 LNHDA and CDR2 SQIVND (reference sequence). The CDR3 loop spans 15 amino acids. V was trimmed by 1 base and J by 4 bases, leaving 13 bases between them. Here the CDR3 DNA reads TGTGCCAGTAGTATAGTCGCCGGAGGACCCTATGGCTACACCTTC. It encodes CASSIVAGGPYGYTF.

This clone came up a few times. V is TRBV11-2 and J is TRBJ1-1, with unresolved D. This CDR3 comprises 13 residues. V lost 5 bases, J lost 8 bases, and 15 bases lay in between. Germline CDR1 SGHAT, CDR2 FQNNGV. This chain's CDR3 is CASSPQSLNEAFF. The CDR3 coding sequence is TGTGCCAGCAGCCCTCAGTCCCTGAACGAAGCTTTCTTT.

The rearrangement uses TRBV29-1 and TRBJ1-3; a possible D gene is TRBD1 (6 bases). CDR1 and CDR2 (germline): SQVTM, ANQGSEA. The CDR3 spans 16 residues. With 4 bases removed from V and 2 bases from J, the gap between germline ends came to 18 bases. The CDR3: CSVVLMEGVAGNTIYF. CDR3 coding DNA: TGCAGCGTTGTTCTTATGGAGGGGGTCGCTGGAAACACCATATATTTT.